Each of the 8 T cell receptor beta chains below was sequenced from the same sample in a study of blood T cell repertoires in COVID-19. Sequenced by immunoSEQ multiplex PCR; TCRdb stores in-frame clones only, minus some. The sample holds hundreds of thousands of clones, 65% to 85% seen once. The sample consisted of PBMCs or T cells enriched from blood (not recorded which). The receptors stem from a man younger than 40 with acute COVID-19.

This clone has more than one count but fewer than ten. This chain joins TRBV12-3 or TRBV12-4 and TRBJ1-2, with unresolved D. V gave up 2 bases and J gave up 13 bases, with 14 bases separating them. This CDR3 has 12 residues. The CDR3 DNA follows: TGTGCCAGCAGTTTAAGGATCAAGGGAGGCACCTTC. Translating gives CASSLRIKGGTF.

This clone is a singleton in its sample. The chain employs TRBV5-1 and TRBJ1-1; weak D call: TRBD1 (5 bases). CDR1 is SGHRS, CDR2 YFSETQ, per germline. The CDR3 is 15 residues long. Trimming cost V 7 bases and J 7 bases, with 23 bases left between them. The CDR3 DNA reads TGCGCCAGCTATCGAGAGGGCGGGGGTATAGGTGAAGCTTTCTTT. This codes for CASYREGGGIGEAFF.

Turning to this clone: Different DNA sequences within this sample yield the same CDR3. CDR3 sequence (DNA): TGTGCCAGCAGTCCAGGGTTCCAAGAGACCCAGTACTTC. This gives the protein CASSPGFQETQYF. This chain uses TRBV12-3 or TRBV12-4 with TRBJ2-5, with D possibly being TRBD1 (5 bases). The CDR3 extends over 13 amino acids. V lost 5 bases and J 1 base, leaving 8 bases between the germline ends.

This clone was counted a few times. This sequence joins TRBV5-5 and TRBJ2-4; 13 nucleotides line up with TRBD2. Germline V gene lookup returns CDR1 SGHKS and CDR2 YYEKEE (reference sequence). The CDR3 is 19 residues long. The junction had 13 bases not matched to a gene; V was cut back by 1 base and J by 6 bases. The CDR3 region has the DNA TGTGCCAGCAGCTTGCATACTAGCGGGGGGGCCGGGTCCCGAAACATTCAGTACTTC. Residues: CASSLHTSGGAGSRNIQYF.

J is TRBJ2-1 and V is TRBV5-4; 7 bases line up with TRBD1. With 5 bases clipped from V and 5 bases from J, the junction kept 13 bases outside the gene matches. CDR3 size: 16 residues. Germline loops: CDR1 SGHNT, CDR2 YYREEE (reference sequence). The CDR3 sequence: CASRPETGTANNEQFF. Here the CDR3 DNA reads TGTGCCAGCAGACCCGAGACCGGGACAGCCAACAATGAGCAGTTCTTC.

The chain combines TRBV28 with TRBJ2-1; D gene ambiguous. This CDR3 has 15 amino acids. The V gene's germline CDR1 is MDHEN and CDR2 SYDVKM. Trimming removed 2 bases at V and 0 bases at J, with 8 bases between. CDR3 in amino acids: CASSLPTSSYNEQFF. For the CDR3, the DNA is TGTGCCAGCAGTTTACCCACCAGCTCCTACAATGAGCAGTTCTTC.

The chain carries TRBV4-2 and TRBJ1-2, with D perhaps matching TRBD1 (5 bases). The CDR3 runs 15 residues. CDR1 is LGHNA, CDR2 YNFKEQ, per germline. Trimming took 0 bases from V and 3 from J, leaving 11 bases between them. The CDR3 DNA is TGTGCCAGCAGCCAAGACGCGGGGCCAGACTATGGCTACACCTTC. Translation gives CASSQDAGPDYGYTF.

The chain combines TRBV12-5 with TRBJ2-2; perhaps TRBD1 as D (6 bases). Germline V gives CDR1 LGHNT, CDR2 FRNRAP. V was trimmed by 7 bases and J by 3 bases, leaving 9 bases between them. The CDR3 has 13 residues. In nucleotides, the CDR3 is TGTGCTAGTGACAGGGATTACACCGGGGAGCTGTTTTTT. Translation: CASDRDYTGELFF.